Following are 5 T cell receptor beta chains from one sample sequenced in a study of T cells expressing NK-cell markers (dated by TCRdb to between 2020 and 2021). Library preparation used 5' RACE. For sequencing, an Illumina HiSeq 2000 was employed. TCRdb reprocessed the reads, reporting each CDR3 protein sequence once and no DNA. The sample's clone listing holds 130,000 to 150,000 distinct CDR3 sequences. The ten top clones hold 9% to 15% of the sample. The source material was blood T cells: a sorted CD56 or NKG2C T cell subset, CD4+ or CD8+ T cells, or bulk PBMC T cells (not recorded which). Every receptor here comes from a man aged 18 to 30 in good health. Donor details come from another sample of the same person, matched by shared clones.

This chain joins TRBV2 and TRBJ2-1; TCRdb picks TRBD2, but there is no DNA to check that call. The CDR3 has 15 residues. Germline-derived CDR1 and CDR2 are SNHLY and FYNNEI. CDR3 protein: CATRGISGSYNEQFF.

This chain connects TRBV20-1 to TRBJ2-7; TCRdb names TRBD2, which stays unverified in the absence of DNA. This CDR3 spans 15 amino acids. Germline CDR1 is DFQATT and CDR2 is SNEGSKA (reference sequence). CDR3 loop: CSAPGTSGSPYEQYF.

The chain links TRBV6-2 or TRBV6-3 to TRBJ2-5; without DNA, the TCRdb call of TRBD1 cannot be checked. Germline V gives CDR1 MNHEY, CDR2 SVGEGT. This CDR3 comprises 14 residues. CDR3: CASSYVRGPETQYF.

The CDR3 sequence is CASSYGAGEETQYF. The chain couples TRBV6-5 to TRBJ2-5; TCRdb's D call, TRBD1, is unchecked because there is no DNA. Germline V gene data show CDR1 as MNHEY and CDR2 as SVGAGI. CDR3 size: 14 residues.

The rearrangement uses TRBV28 and TRBJ2-5; TCRdb's D call, TRBD2, is unchecked because there is no DNA. The CDR3 length is 16 residues. Germline CDR1 reads MDHEN; CDR2 reads SYDVKM. CDR3 residues: CASSFLVGRVNETQYF.